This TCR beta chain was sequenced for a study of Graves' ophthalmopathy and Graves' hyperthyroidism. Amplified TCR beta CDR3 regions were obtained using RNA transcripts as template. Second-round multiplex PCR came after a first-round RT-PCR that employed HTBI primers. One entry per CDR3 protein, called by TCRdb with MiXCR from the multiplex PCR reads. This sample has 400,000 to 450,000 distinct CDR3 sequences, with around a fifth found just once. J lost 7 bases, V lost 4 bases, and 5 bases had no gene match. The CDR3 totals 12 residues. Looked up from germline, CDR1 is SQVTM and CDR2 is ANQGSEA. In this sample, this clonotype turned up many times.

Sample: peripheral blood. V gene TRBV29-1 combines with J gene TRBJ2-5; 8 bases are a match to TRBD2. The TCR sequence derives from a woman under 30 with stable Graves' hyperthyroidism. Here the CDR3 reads CSVVASGSTQYF. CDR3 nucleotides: TGCAGCGTTGTAGCTAGCGGGTCGACCCAGTACTTC. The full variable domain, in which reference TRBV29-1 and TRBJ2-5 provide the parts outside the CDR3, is SAVISQKPSRDICQRGTSLTIQCQVDSQVTMMFWYRQQPGQSLTLIATANQGSEATYESGFVIDKFPISRPNLTFSTLTVSNMSPEDSSIYLCSVVASGSTQYFGPGTRLLVL.